What follows describes a single T cell receptor (beta chain). Its specificity is not known. These data are taken from a study of vaccination and CD4 T cells after COVID-19. This CDR3 spans 13 amino acids. Germline loops: CDR1 MNHNS, CDR2 SASEGT. V lost 1 base to trimming and J lost 4 bases, with 5 bases between them. Documented treatment: approximately nine-day PBMC culture with coronavirus spike peptide pools or control peptides (ViraFEST assay). Following a culture period (more than 9 days), negative selection was used to isolate CD4+ T cells. The Oncomine TCR Beta short-read assay was what sequenced the DNA obtained from cultured CD4+ T cells. Using the QIAamp micro DNA kit, genomic DNA was extracted from the CD4+ T cells that had been cultured. TCRdb itself ran the PCR reads through MiXCR, one entry per CDR3 protein. Counted here are about 13,000 distinct CDR3 sequences, around 62% occurring once; the ten biggest clones make up around 12%.

This receptor was identified in a human donor who had recovered from COVID-19. The sequencing sample was made of CD4+ T cells from blood, cultured in vitro. The chain is built from TRBV6-1 and TRBJ1-5; unclear D gene. CDR3 sequence: CASSEGGNQPQHF. In nucleotides, the CDR3 is TGTGCCAGCAGTGAAGGGGGTAATCAGCCCCAGCATTTT.